This T cell receptor (beta chain) was profiled in a study of shared clonotypes between healthy human individuals. Germline CDR1 and CDR2: GTSNPN and SVGIG (reference sequence). V shed 7 bases and J 7 bases; nucleotides not matched to a gene: 6. The CDR3 covers 14 residues. Study conclusions and caveats: Larger estimated richness was generally recorded for naive subsets relative to memory subsets. The represented genetic and exposure-history diversity was limited by the small number of donors. Sequencing depth was predicted to influence how clonotypes are shared among donors.

Using immunoSEQ multiplex PCR, the repertoire was profiled, and TCRdb retains in-frame clones only, with some absent. Among 2.5 million or so clones listed, 90% to 95% were seen once. A word on this clone: The antigen is not known.

The genes are TRBV30 and TRBJ2-1; 14 bases are shared with TRBD2. The sequenced sample was naive CD4+ T cells sorted from blood. Documented subset: CD45RA+ positively selected. This receptor was identified in a man aged 18-30 years in good health. The CDR3 nucleotides are TGTGCCTCCGCGGGGACTAGCGGGGGTAATGAGCAGTTCTTC. As protein: CASAGTSGGNEQFF.